These 8 T cell receptor beta chains share one sample of origin, sequenced in a study of T cell changes during pregnancy in multiple sclerosis. Only in-frame clones appear in the TCRdb table, and some are missing; sequencing was by immunoSEQ multiplex PCR. The sample lists 30,000 to 40,000 clones, about 94% occurring once. The sample consisted of CD4+ T cells from peripheral blood mononuclear cells, taken in the second trimester of pregnancy. Source of these receptors: a female donor with multiple sclerosis, enrolled in a pregnancy study.

This chain joins TRBV11-2 and TRBJ2-1; D might be TRBD2 (5 bases). Trimming took off 5 bases at V and 9 bases at J, with 11 bases between the two ends. The germline V gene has CDR1 SGHAT and CDR2 FQNNGV. The CDR3 length is 12 residues. The CDR3, as DNA: TGTGCCAGCAGCCCCGGACTCGTTGAGCAGTTCTTC. This encodes CASSPGLVEQFF.

The CDR3 nucleotides read TGTGCCAGCTCACCAAGATGGCTCGCGGGAGGGCCGGGTGAGACCCAGTACTTC. It yields the protein CASSPRWLAGGPGETQYF. This chain connects TRBV18 to TRBJ2-5, with TRBD2 identical over 9 bases. This CDR3 comprises 18 residues. Per the germline V gene, CDR1 is KGHSH and CDR2 is LQKENI. V dropped 2 bases and J dropped 5; count of bases not matched to a gene: 15.

The chain combines TRBV7-9 with TRBJ2-3; 11 nucleotides agree with TRBD2. This CDR3 comprises 15 residues. Germline V CDR1 and CDR2: SEHNR, FQNEAQ (reference sequence). V was pared by 5 bases and J by 2 bases, with 3 bases of the junction left unmatched. The CDR3 DNA sequence: TGTGCCAGCAGCGGACTAGCGGGTTTCACAGATACGCAGTATTTT. It is translated as CASSGLAGFTDTQYF.

V and J are TRBV25-1 and TRBJ2-7; 9 bases fit TRBD1. CDR1 and CDR2 from the germline V gene are MGHDK and SYGVNS. Trimming took 6 bases from V and 4 from J; bases not matched to a gene: 7. The CDR3 spans 14 residues. The DNA for the CDR3 is TGTGCCAGCAGCCTACAGGGGGCCATATACGAGCAGTACTTC. It codes for CASSLQGAIYEQYF.

The chain is built from TRBV5-1 and TRBJ1-3; D gene uncertain. V lost 0 bases and J 1 base, leaving 8 bases between the germline ends. The CDR3 is made up of 15 amino acids. Germline V gene lookup returns CDR1 SGHRS and CDR2 YFSETQ. CDR3 loop: CASSLVANSGNTIYF. CDR3 bases: TGCGCCAGCAGCTTGGTAGCGAATTCTGGAAACACCATATATTTT.

This chain uses TRBV4-3 with TRBJ2-5; D call uncertain. The CDR3 has 14 residues. Germline V gene sequence: CDR1 LGHNA, CDR2 YSLEER. The V and J ends lost 1 base and 0 bases respectively, with 6 bases between them. Written as DNA, the CDR3 is TGCGCCAGCAGCCAAGGCCAGGACCAAGAGACCCAGTACTTC. Translation: CASSQGQDQETQYF.

The genes are TRBV21-1 and TRBJ1-5; the DNA was not compared with TRBD1, the D call given in the table. TRBV21-1 is flagged as a pseudogene. The CDR3 totals 13 residues. The CDR3 nucleotides read TGTGCCAGGATACAGCTCATCGGTCAGCCCCAGCATTTT. Translating gives CARIQLIGQPQHF.

V and J are TRBV5-4 and TRBJ2-1, with D possibly TRBD1 on 6 matching bases. V was clipped by 7 bases and J by 7 bases, with 21 bases between them. Germline assignment: CDR1 SGHNT and CDR2 YYREEE (reference sequence). CDR3 length equals 15 residues. CDR3 loop: CASGPRTAAFNEQFF. The CDR3 nucleotides are TGTGCCAGCGGACCCCGGACAGCCGCCTTTAATGAGCAGTTCTTC.